This section outlines one T cell receptor (beta chain) sequence together with its context. What it binds is not known. Libraries were prepared by immunoSEQ multiplex PCR; TCRdb keeps only in-frame clonotypes and omits some of them. The sample has roughly 500,000 clones; 89% are singletons. The V gene's germline CDR1 is SNHLY and CDR2 FYNNEI. V lost 6 bases and J lost 4; bases outside the gene matches: 5. The CDR3 runs to 13 residues. Treatment meaning: around 19 received Ad26.COV2.S at low or high dose, single or two shots; about 5 received placebo; per-sample allocation not given. Repertoires come from day 63 after the first vaccine or placebo injection. An adult of 18-55 years in Boston served as donor. SARS-CoV-2 spike from the Wuhan strain was encoded by the vaccine, an Ad26 vector. These data originate in a study of Ad26.COV2.S vaccination and SARS-CoV-2 variants. Overall study: Ad26.COV2.S was injected intramuscularly once or twice, 56 days apart. Study results and limitations: Vaccinees displayed broader spike-specific TCR repertoires than placebo recipients.

The clonotype comes from a person aged 18-60 years who received the Ad26.COV2.S COVID-19 vaccine or a placebo. The chain is built from TRBV2 and TRBJ1-1; 7 nucleotides agree with TRBD1. Specimen: peripheral blood, collected in a trial of Ad26.COV2.S vaccine versus placebo. The CDR3 nucleotides are TGTGCCAGCAGGAGGACAGGAAGCACTGAAGCTTTCTTT. Translation gives CASRRTGSTEAFF.